This passage covers 13 T cell receptor beta chains from one sample sequenced in a study of blood T cell repertoires in COVID-19 (dated by TCRdb to 2018 to 2020). Receptor libraries were prepared by the immunoSEQ multiplex PCR assay. What TCRdb holds here is the immuneACCESS table cut down to in-frame rearrangements. Part of the clones is not present; checked against another copy, under half of the missing clones reflect an unresolved V gene, and the others are unexplained. The sample yields over 250,000 clones; about 89% were counted once. The ten largest clones take up 2.2% of the sample. The specimen was peripheral blood. The receptors were sampled from a woman aged 25 to 39 with COVID-19, enrolled during active disease.

V is TRBV6-5 and J is TRBJ1-1; no reliable D call. The V gene's germline CDR1 is MNHEY and CDR2 SVGAGI. The CDR3 consists of 13 residues. V lost 6 bases to trimming and J lost 6 bases, with 14 bases between them. CDR3: CASSHTDLAEAFF. The CDR3 DNA is TGTGCCAGCAGCCACACAGATTTGGCTGAAGCTTTCTTT.

This clone occurred once. The rearrangement links TRBV7-9 to TRBJ2-1; D is possibly TRBD1 (6 bases). Looked up from germline, CDR1 is SEHNR and CDR2 is FQNEAQ (reference sequence). The CDR3 length is 16 residues. V was pared by 4 bases and J by 5 bases, with 18 bases between. The DNA of the CDR3 is TGTGCCAGCAGCTCAGGACAGCGGAACCCCGACAATGAGCAGTTCTTC. It yields the protein CASSSGQRNPDNEQFF.

V is TRBV7-9 and J is TRBJ1-4; D remains ambiguous. V gave up 5 bases and J gave up 8 bases, with 24 bases separating them. From germline, CDR1 is SEHNR and CDR2 FQNEAQ (reference sequence). The CDR3 covers 17 residues. CDR3 protein: CASSPTLRMHQEEKLFF. In nucleotides, the CDR3 is TGTGCCAGCAGCCCTACTCTCAGGATGCACCAAGAGGAAAAACTGTTTTTT.

The genes are TRBV27 and TRBJ2-3; weak D call: TRBD2 (5 bases). CDR3 length: 14 residues. Germline values: CDR1 MNHEY, CDR2 SMNVEV (reference sequence). The V and J ends lost 4 bases and 4 bases respectively, with 12 bases between them. CDR3 protein: CASSSIGESDTQYF. The CDR3 DNA is TGTGCCAGCAGTTCCATCGGGGAGTCAGATACGCAGTATTTT.

The rearrangement joins TRBV14 to TRBJ2-2; 9 positions agree with TRBD1. The CDR3 is 13 residues long. The junction had 3 bases not matched to a gene; V was cut back by 4 bases and J by 9 bases. CDR1 and CDR2 (germline): SGHDN, FVKESK. DNA of the CDR3: TGTGCCAGCAGCCCGGACAGGGGAAGGGAGCTGTTTTTT. Amino acid sequence: CASSPDRGRELFF.

The chain is built from TRBV18 and TRBJ2-7, with 9 bases identical to TRBD1. CDR1 KGHSH and CDR2 LQKENI come from the germline V gene. The CDR3 covers 15 residues. V lost 3 bases to trimming and J lost 0 bases; unmatched junction nucleotides: 3. The chain's CDR3 is CASSPDRGSSYEQYF. The CDR3 coding sequence is TGTGCCAGCTCACCCGACAGGGGGTCCTCCTACGAGCAGTACTTC.

V gene TRBV9 combines with J gene TRBJ2-6; D unclear. CDR1 SGDLS and CDR2 YYNGEE come from the germline V gene. The CDR3 contains 13 residues. Between the trimmed V and J ends, which lost 4 bases and 4 bases, there was a span of 6 bases. CDR3 sequence reads: CASSRVGANVLTF. CDR3 DNA: TGTGCCAGCAGCCGGGTCGGGGCCAACGTCCTGACTTTC. The variable domain in full, with the rest retrieved from reference TRBV9 and TRBJ2-6, is DSGVTQTPKHLITATGQRVTLRCSPRSGDLSVYWYQQSLDQGLQFLIQYYNGEERAKGNILERFSAQQFPDLHSELNLSSLELGDSALYFCASSRVGANVLTFGAGSRLTVL.

CDR3 amino acids: CSASSKAEDQPQHF. The CDR3 DNA is TGCAGTGCTAGTAGTAAAGCGGAGGACCAGCCCCAGCATTTT. The J gene is TRBJ1-5, the V gene TRBV20-1; no reliable D call. CDR3 length: 14 amino acids. CDR1 is DFQATT, CDR2 SNEGSKA, per germline (reference sequence). V lost 3 bases to trimming and J lost 7 bases, with 16 bases between them.

The chain carries TRBV13 and TRBJ1-6; TRBD1 matches at 7 bases. V was clipped by 8 bases and J by 6 bases; unmatched bases: 7. The germline CDR1 and CDR2 sequences are PRHDT and FYEKMQ (reference sequence). The CDR3 sequence is 14 residues long. This CDR3 is CASSIAGGNSPLHF. The DNA of the CDR3 is TGTGCCAGCTCTATCGCAGGGGGTAATTCACCCCTCCACTTT.

This chain connects TRBV5-4 to TRBJ2-3; a weak D match, TRBD2 (7 bases). The CDR3 is 15 amino acids. V lost 2 bases, J lost 1 base, and 11 bases lay in between. Germline V CDR1 and CDR2: SGHNT, YYREEE (reference sequence). The CDR3 DNA follows: TGTGCCAGCAGCTTAGGGGGGGACGGCACAGATACGCAGTATTTT. This encodes CASSLGGDGTDTQYF. The full variable domain, in which reference TRBV5-4 and TRBJ2-3 provide the parts outside the CDR3, is ETGVTQSPTHLIKTRGQQVTLRCSSQSGHNTVSWYQQALGQGPQFIFQYYREEENGRGNFPPRFSGLQFPNYSSELNVNALELDDSALYLCASSLGGDGTDTQYFGPGTRLTVL.

The chain is built from TRBV7-2 and TRBJ1-2; 8 positions agree with TRBD1. CDR1 is SGHTA, CDR2 FQGNSA, per germline. Losses at the gene ends were 5 bases for V and 8 bases for J; bases not matched to a gene: 13. The CDR3 has 15 amino acids. The CDR3 DNA follows: TGTGCCAGCAGCCCCGCGACAGGGGATTACGGAGGCTACACCTTC. Translating gives CASSPATGDYGGYTF.

This clone was recorded once. The gene calls are TRBV5-6 and TRBJ2-7; D remains ambiguous. Germline CDR1 is SGHDT and CDR2 is YYEEEE. There are 12 residues in the CDR3. Deletions cut 3 bases from V and 7 bases from J, with 11 bases between. This CDR3 is CASSSQTQEQYF. The CDR3, as DNA: TGTGCCAGCAGCTCACAGACCCAGGAGCAGTACTTC.

The chain recombines TRBV5-4 with TRBJ2-1, with TRBD1 matching over 7 bases. After removal of 3 bases from V and 0 bases from J, the junction contained 6 bases not matched to a gene. This CDR3 region has 16 residues. CDR1 and CDR2 (germline): SGHNT, YYREEE (reference sequence). The CDR3 region is CASSSGTARSYNEQFF. The CDR3 region has the DNA TGTGCCAGCAGCTCTGGGACAGCTCGCTCCTACAATGAGCAGTTCTTC.